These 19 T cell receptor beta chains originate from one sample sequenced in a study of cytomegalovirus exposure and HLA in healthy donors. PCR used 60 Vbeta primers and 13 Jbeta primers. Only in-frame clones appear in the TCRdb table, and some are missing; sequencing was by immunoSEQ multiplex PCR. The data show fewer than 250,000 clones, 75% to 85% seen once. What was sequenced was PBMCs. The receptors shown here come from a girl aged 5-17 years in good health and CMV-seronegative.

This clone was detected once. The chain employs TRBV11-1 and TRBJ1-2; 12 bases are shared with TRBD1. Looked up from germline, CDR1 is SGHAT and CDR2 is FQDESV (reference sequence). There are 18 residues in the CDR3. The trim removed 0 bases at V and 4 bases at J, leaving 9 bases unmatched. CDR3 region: CASSLALGGQGARYGYTF. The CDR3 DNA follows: TGTGCCAGCAGCTTAGCGCTGGGGGGACAGGGGGCACGCTATGGCTACACCTTC.

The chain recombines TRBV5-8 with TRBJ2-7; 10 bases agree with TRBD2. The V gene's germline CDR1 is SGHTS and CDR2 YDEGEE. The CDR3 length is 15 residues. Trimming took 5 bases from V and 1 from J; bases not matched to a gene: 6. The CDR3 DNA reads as TGTGCCAGCAGGGCTGGACTAGCGGTTTCCTACGAGCAGTACTTC. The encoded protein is CASRAGLAVSYEQYF.

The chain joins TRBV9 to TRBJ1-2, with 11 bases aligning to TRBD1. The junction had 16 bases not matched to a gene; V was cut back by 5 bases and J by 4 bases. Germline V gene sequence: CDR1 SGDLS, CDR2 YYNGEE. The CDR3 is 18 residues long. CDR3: CASRGPGTGGFSTYGYTF. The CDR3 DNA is TGTGCCAGCAGGGGTCCTGGGACAGGGGGGTTCAGTACCTATGGCTACACCTTC. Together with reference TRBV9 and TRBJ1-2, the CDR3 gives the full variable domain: DSGVTQTPKHLITATGQRVTLRCSPRSGDLSVYWYQQSLDQGLQFLIQYYNGEERAKGNILERFSAQQFPDLHSELNLSSLELGDSALYFCASRGPGTGGFSTYGYTFGSGTRLTVV.

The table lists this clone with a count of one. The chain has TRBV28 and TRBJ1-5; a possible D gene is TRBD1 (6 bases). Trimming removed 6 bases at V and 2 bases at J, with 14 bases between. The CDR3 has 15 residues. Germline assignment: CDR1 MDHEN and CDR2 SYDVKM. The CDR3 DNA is TGTGCCAGCAGACTACAGGGAAAGCGCAATCAGCCCCAGCATTTT. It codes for CASRLQGKRNQPQHF.

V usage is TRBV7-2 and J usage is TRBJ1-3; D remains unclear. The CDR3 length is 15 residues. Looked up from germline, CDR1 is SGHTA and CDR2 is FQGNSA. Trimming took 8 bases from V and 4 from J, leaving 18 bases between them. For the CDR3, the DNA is TGTGCCAGCTCCCCTTATAGCGGGTCGGGAAACACCATATATTTT. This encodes CASSPYSGSGNTIYF.

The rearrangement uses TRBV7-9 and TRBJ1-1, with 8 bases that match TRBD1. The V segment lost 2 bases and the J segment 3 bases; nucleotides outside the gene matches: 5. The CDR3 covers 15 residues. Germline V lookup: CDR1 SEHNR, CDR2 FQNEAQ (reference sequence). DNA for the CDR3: TGTGCCAGCAGCTTACGCAGGGGGCCGGACACTGAAGCTTTCTTT. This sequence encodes CASSLRRGPDTEAFF. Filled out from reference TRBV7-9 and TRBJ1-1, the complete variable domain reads DTGVSQNPRHKITKRGQNVTFRCDPISEHNRLYWYRQTLGQGPEFLTYFQNEAQLEKSRLLSDRFSAERPKGSFSTLEIQRTEQGDSAMYLCASSLRRGPDTEAFFGQGTRLTVV.

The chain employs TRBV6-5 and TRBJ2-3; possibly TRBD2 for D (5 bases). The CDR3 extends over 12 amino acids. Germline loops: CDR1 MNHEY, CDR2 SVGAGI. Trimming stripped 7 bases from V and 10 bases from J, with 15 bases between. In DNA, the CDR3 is TGTGCCAGCACCTCAACTAGTGGCGCGCAGTATTTT. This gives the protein CASTSTSGAQYF.

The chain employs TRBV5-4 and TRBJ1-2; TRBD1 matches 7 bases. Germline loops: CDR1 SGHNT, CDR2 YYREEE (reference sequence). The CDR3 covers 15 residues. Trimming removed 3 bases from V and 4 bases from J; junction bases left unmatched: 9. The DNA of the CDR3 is TGTGCCAGCAGCTCCCTACTGAACAGGGGCTATGGCTACACCTTC. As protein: CASSSLLNRGYGYTF.

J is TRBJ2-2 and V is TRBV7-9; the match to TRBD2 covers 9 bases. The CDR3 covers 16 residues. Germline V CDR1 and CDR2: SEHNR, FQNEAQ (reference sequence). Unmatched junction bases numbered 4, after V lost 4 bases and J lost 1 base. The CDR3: CASSSRLAENTGELFF. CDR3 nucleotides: TGTGCCAGCAGCTCTAGACTAGCGGAGAACACCGGGGAGCTGTTTTTT.

CDR3 region: CASTSSQGGTGELFF. The CDR3 nucleotides read TGCGCCAGCACTTCCTCACAGGGGGGGACCGGGGAGCTGTTTTTT. This chain uses TRBV5-1 with TRBJ2-2; perhaps TRBD1 as D (8 bases). Trimming took 6 bases from V and 5 from J, leaving 17 bases between them. The CDR3 consists of 15 residues. Germline values: CDR1 SGHRS, CDR2 YFSETQ.

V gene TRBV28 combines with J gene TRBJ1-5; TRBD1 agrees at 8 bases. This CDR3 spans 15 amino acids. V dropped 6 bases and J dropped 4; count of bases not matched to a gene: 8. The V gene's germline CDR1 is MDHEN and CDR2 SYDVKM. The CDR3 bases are TGTGCCAGCAGCCCAGGGGGCGCAGGAAATCAGCCCCAGCATTTT. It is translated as CASSPGGAGNQPQHF.

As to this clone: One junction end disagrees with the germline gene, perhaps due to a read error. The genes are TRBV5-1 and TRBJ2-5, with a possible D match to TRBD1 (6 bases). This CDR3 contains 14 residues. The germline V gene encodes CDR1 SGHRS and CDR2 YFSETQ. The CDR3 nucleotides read TGCGCCAGCAGCGCGGACAGTCTAGTGCTGGGTAGGAACTTC. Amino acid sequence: CASSADSLVLGRNF.

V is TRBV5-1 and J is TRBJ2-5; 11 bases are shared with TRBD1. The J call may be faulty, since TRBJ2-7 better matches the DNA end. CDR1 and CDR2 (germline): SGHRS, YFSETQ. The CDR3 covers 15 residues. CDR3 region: CASSRTGTGGYEQYF. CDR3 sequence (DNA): TGCGCCAGCAGCCGTACCGGGACAGGGGGCTACGAGCAGTACTTC.

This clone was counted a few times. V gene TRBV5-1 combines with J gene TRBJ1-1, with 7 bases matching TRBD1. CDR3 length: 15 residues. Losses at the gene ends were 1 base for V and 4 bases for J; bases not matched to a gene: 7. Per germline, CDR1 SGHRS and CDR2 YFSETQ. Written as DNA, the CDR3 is TGCGCCAGCAGCTTGACAGAGGGGACAGTCACTGAAGCTTTCTTT. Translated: CASSLTEGTVTEAFF.

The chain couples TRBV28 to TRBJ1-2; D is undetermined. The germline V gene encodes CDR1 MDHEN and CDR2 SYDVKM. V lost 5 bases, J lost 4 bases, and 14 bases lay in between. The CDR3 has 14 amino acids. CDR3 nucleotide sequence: TGTGCCAGCAGTGCAACTGCCCGTACCTATGGCTACACCTTC. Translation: CASSATARTYGYTF.

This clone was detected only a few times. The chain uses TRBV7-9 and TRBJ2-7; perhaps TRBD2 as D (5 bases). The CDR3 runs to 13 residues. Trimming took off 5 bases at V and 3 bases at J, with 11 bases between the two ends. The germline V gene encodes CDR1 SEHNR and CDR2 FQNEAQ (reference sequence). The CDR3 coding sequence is TGTGCCAGCAGCCTGGCTCGGGGCTACGAGCAGTACTTC. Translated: CASSLARGYEQYF.

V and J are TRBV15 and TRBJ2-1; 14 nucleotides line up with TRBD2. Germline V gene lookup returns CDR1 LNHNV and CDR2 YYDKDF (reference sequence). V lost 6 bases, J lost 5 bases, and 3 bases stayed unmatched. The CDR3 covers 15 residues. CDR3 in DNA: TGTGCCACCAGTAAGACTAGCGGGGGGGACAATGAGCAGTTCTTC. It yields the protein CATSKTSGGDNEQFF.

DNA of the CDR3: TGTGCCAGCAGCGCTAGCGGGGGAACCGAGACCCAGTACTTC. Its translation: CASSASGGTETQYF. The chain couples TRBV5-4 to TRBJ2-5; 10 bases match TRBD2. Germline assignment: CDR1 SGHNT and CDR2 YYREEE (reference sequence). This CDR3 has 14 residues. J lost 5 bases, V lost 4 bases, and 5 bases had no gene match.

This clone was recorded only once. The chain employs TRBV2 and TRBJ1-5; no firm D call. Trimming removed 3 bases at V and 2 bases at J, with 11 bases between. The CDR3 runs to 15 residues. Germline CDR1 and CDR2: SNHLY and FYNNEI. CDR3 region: CASSDSGIGNQPQHF. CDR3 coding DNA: TGTGCCAGCAGTGACTCAGGCATCGGCAATCAGCCCCAGCATTTT.